This entry lists 3 T cell receptor beta chains sequenced from one sample in a study of blood T cells in healthy people across ages. Next came a second PCR, run for about 7 to 11 cycles, which used a sample-barcoded 5' primer along with a J-beta primer mix. One entry per CDR3 protein results from TCRdb running MiXCR on the 5' RACE reads. The sample consists of about a million distinct CDR3 sequences, around 48% of them appearing once. The sample consisted of blood. These receptors were taken from a man aged 25-45 years in good health.

The table lists this clonotype with many counts. The chain couples TRBV4-3 to TRBJ1-2, with D uncertain. V lost 1 base and J lost 0, with 9 bases in between. The CDR3 is 15 amino acids. Germline-derived CDR1 and CDR2 are LGHNA and YSLEER. CDR3 coding DNA: TGCGCCAGCAGCCAAGGGGCAGCGACTAACTATGGCTACACCTTC. It is translated as CASSQGAATNYGYTF.

This clonotype has just a few counts. The genes are TRBV6-4 and TRBJ2-1; 9 bases are shared with TRBD1. The CDR3 totals 13 residues. The germline V gene has CDR1 MRHNA and CDR2 SNTAGT. With V trimmed by 4 bases and J by 9 bases, 4 bases remained unmatched. The CDR3 region is CASSVEQGAEQFF. The CDR3 DNA follows: TGTGCCAGCAGTGTCGAACAGGGGGCTGAGCAGTTCTTC.

The rearrangement joins TRBV7-2 to TRBJ2-4; D unclear. Trimming stripped 4 bases from V and 7 bases from J, with 14 bases between. This CDR3 comprises 14 residues. Germline CDR1 is SGHTA and CDR2 is FQGNSA. CDR3 protein: CASSSRQSINIQYF. The CDR3 nucleotides read TGTGCCAGCAGCTCCCGTCAATCAATTAACATTCAGTACTTC.